The clone carrying this T cell receptor beta chain was seen a few times. These data come from a study of blood T cell repertoires in COVID-19. The CDR3 sequence is 15 residues long. V shed 3 bases and J shed 3 bases, with 12 bases lying between them. The germline V gene encodes CDR1 WSHSY and CDR2 SAAADI. Assay used: immunoSEQ multiplex PCR; TCRdb lists only in-frame clones, some missing. The sample has around 97,000 clones, around nine tenths seen once. The chain has TRBV10-2 and TRBJ1-5, with D perhaps TRBD1 (5 bases). The sample taken for sequencing was peripheral blood. The receptor was derived from a human donor in a cohort sampled during active COVID-19. The DNA of the CDR3 is TGCGCCAGCAGTGACCAGGGTATTTCCAATCAGCCCCAGCATTTT. This encodes CASSDQGISNQPQHF.